One sample yielded the 28 T cell receptor beta chains listed below, sequenced in a study of T cell responses to AZD1222 COVID-19 vaccine. The data were produced by immunoSEQ multiplex PCR, yet TCRdb's version contains in-frame clones alone and is incomplete. Of more than 95,000 clones in the sample, approximately 90% were seen once. The sample was peripheral blood, taken on day 0 of AZD1222 vaccination. These TCRs come from an adult in good health.

The chain has TRBV5-1 and TRBJ2-2, with D hard to call. The CDR3 runs 12 residues. From germline, CDR1 is SGHRS and CDR2 YFSETQ. The V and J ends lost 0 bases and 6 bases respectively, with 3 bases between them. CDR3 sequence reads: CASSLEPGELFF. The CDR3 region has the DNA TGCGCCAGCAGCTTGGAACCCGGGGAGCTGTTTTTT.

V is TRBV6-2 or TRBV6-3 and J is TRBJ2-7; perhaps TRBD2 as D (7 bases). V lost 0 bases, J lost 4 bases, and 22 bases lay in between. This CDR3 is 18 amino acids long. Germline V gene lookup returns CDR1 MNHEY and CDR2 SVGEGT. The CDR3: CASSYSYQGGGPVYEQYF. Written as DNA, the CDR3 is TGTGCCAGCAGTTACTCGTATCAAGGGGGAGGGCCTGTATACGAGCAGTACTTC.

V gene TRBV11-2 combines with J gene TRBJ1-5, with unresolved D. Trimming shortened V by 1 base and J by 6 bases, and 7 bases separated the two germline ends. The CDR3 spans 13 residues. Germline loops: CDR1 SGHAT, CDR2 FQNNGV. The CDR3 nucleotides are TGTGCCAGCAGCTTAGGACTGGTTCAGCCCCAGCATTTT. Protein: CASSLGLVQPQHF.

The CDR3 DNA sequence: TGTGCCAGCAGCGTACTAGCGGGCAACACAGATACGCAGTATTTT. Translated: CASSVLAGNTDTQYF. The chain is built from TRBV9 and TRBJ2-3; 8 nucleotides agree with TRBD2. V shed 1 base, J shed 2 bases, and the junction held 3 bases outside the gene matches. CDR1 and CDR2 (germline): SGDLS, YYNGEE. The CDR3 is made up of 15 amino acids.

The chain couples TRBV7-2 to TRBJ1-5, with 9 bases matching TRBD1. CDR1 SGHTA and CDR2 FQGNSA come from the germline V gene. This CDR3 contains 14 residues. Trimming took 5 bases from V and 5 from J; bases not matched to a gene: 4. The CDR3 bases are TGTGCCAGCAGCCACCGGACAGGGGATCAGCCCCAGCATTTT. Its protein is CASSHRTGDQPQHF.

This clone came up a few times. This chain connects TRBV11-2 to TRBJ2-2; D remains unclear. Trimming pared 0 bases from V and 9 bases from J, leaving 5 bases between. The CDR3 is made up of 12 amino acids. Germline V gives CDR1 SGHAT, CDR2 FQNNGV. This chain's CDR3 is CASSLDRRELFF. The DNA for the CDR3 is TGTGCCAGCAGCTTAGATCGGAGGGAGCTGTTTTTT.

This clone has more than one count but fewer than ten. This chain uses TRBV9 with TRBJ1-2; 8 nucleotides match TRBD1. This CDR3 spans 15 amino acids. Trimming removed 1 base from V and 4 bases from J; junction bases left unmatched: 6. Germline V gives CDR1 SGDLS, CDR2 YYNGEE. The chain's CDR3 is CASSVQGALTYGYTF. CDR3 nucleotides: TGTGCCAGCAGCGTACAGGGGGCGTTAACCTATGGCTACACCTTC.

CDR3 coding DNA: TGTGCCAGTAGTATCATCTCGGGTCGGACTAATCAGCCCCAGCATTTT. Amino acids: CASSIISGRTNQPQHF. V is TRBV19 and J is TRBJ1-5; D is uncertain. This CDR3 region has 16 residues. The germline V gene encodes CDR1 LNHDA and CDR2 SQIVND (reference sequence). V was shortened by 3 bases and J by 4 bases, with 16 bases between the two germline ends.

J is TRBJ2-1 and V is TRBV6-1; D possibly corresponds to TRBD1 (6 bases). The germline gives CDR1 MNHNS, CDR2 SASEGT. This CDR3 is 17 amino acids long. V lost 4 bases, J lost 0 bases, and 16 bases lay in between. The CDR3 sequence is CASSGRRQESSYNEQFF. The CDR3 bases are TGTGCCAGCAGTGGACGGAGACAGGAGAGCTCCTACAATGAGCAGTTCTTC.

The J gene is TRBJ2-5, the V gene TRBV11-2; 8 positions match TRBD2. Trimming at V came to 5 bases and at J to 4 bases, leaving 12 bases not matched to a gene. Germline lookup yields CDR1 SGHAT and CDR2 FQNNGV. The CDR3 has 16 amino acids. This CDR3 is CASSPGIAGLAETQYF. The CDR3 coding sequence is TGTGCCAGCAGCCCGGGGATAGCGGGGCTCGCAGAGACCCAGTACTTC.

The V gene is TRBV7-8, the J gene TRBJ1-5, with D tentatively TRBD1 (5 bases). The CDR3 is 14 amino acids. V was trimmed by 6 bases and J by 3 bases, leaving 12 bases between them. Germline CDR1 reads SGHVS; CDR2 reads FQNEAQ. The CDR3 sequence: CASSRRDFNQPQHF. The CDR3 nucleotides read TGTGCCAGCAGTCGCCGGGACTTCAATCAGCCCCAGCATTTT.

The chain is built from TRBV5-6 and TRBJ1-5; no clear D gene. The CDR3 contains 12 residues. CDR1 and CDR2 (germline): SGHDT, YYEEEE. V lost 4 bases and J lost 6, with 8 bases in between. This CDR3 is CASSLYGQPQHF. The CDR3 bases are TGTGCCAGCAGCCTCTACGGTCAGCCCCAGCATTTT.

The chain is built from TRBV7-9 and TRBJ1-3; TRBD1 might be the D (5 bases). This CDR3 comprises 14 residues. Trimming took off 0 bases at V and 7 bases at J, with 10 bases between the two ends. Germline CDR1 SEHNR, CDR2 FQNEAQ (reference sequence). The CDR3 reads CASSLAGLGNTIYF. The CDR3 DNA follows: TGTGCCAGCAGCTTAGCGGGGCTGGGCAACACCATATATTTT. The full variable domain, its missing parts supplied by reference TRBV7-9 and TRBJ1-3, is DTGVSQNPRHKITKRGQNVTFRCDPISEHNRLYWYRQTLGQGPEFLTYFQNEAQLEKSRLLSDRFSAERPKGSFSTLEIQRTEQGDSAMYLCASSLAGLGNTIYFGEGSWLTVV.

The rearrangement uses TRBV2 and TRBJ2-7; 8 bases are shared with TRBD1. The germline V gene has CDR1 SNHLY and CDR2 FYNNEI. This CDR3 spans 14 amino acids. Losses at the gene ends were 8 bases for V and 0 bases for J; bases not matched to a gene: 6. This CDR3 is CASRTGINSYEQYF. The CDR3 DNA sequence: TGTGCCAGCCGGACAGGGATCAACTCCTACGAGCAGTACTTC.

The chain has TRBV6-5 and TRBJ2-7; 11 bases map to TRBD1. Trimming cost V 0 bases and J 6 bases; bases outside gene matches: 4. Germline V gives CDR1 MNHEY, CDR2 SVGAGI. The CDR3 length is 15 residues. CDR3 sequence (DNA): TGTGCCAGCAGTTACTCTGGACAGGGGGCGGGCGAGCAGTACTTC. Translating gives CASSYSGQGAGEQYF.

The rearrangement uses TRBV4-1 and TRBJ2-5; D is perhaps TRBD2 (5 bases). Germline assignment: CDR1 MGHRA and CDR2 YSYEKL. The CDR3 contains 14 residues. V dropped 4 bases and J dropped 7 bases, with 16 bases sitting between them. This chain's CDR3 is CASSLPASRGTQYF. The CDR3 DNA is TGCGCCAGCAGCCTTCCGGCCAGCCGGGGGACCCAGTACTTC.

This chain connects TRBV11-2 to TRBJ2-4, with TRBD1 matching 8 bases. Germline-derived CDR1 and CDR2 are SGHAT and FQNNGV. The CDR3 contains 15 residues. V trimming: 4 bases; J trimming: 6 bases; junction bases outside the gene matches: 8. The CDR3 region is CASSSMGQARNIQYF. The CDR3, as DNA: TGTGCCAGCAGCTCGATGGGACAGGCCCGAAACATTCAGTACTTC.

This clone has just one count. This chain links TRBV9 with TRBJ2-5; TRBD2 is a possible D gene (5 bases). Germline V gene sequence: CDR1 SGDLS, CDR2 YYNGEE. The CDR3 totals 14 residues. Between the trimmed V and J ends, which lost 1 base and 5 bases, there was a span of 12 bases. CDR3 sequence reads: CASSVSSGVETQYF. In DNA, the CDR3 is TGTGCCAGCAGCGTAAGTTCCGGGGTTGAGACCCAGTACTTC.

The chain joins TRBV19 to TRBJ1-3; D is unresolved. Germline V CDR1 and CDR2: LNHDA, SQIVND (reference sequence). Deletions cut 0 bases from V and 0 bases from J, with 12 bases between. This CDR3 has 17 residues. In nucleotides, the CDR3 is TGTGCCAGTAGTATAGACGGGATCTCAATCTCTGGAAACACCATATATTTT. It translates to CASSIDGISISGNTIYF.

This chain uses TRBV5-6 with TRBJ1-3; the match to TRBD1 covers 8 bases. The V gene end was trimmed by 4 bases and the J gene end by 0 bases; junction bases not matched to a gene: 6. Per the germline V gene, CDR1 is SGHDT and CDR2 is YYEEEE. The CDR3 is 16 residues long. As DNA, the CDR3 is TGTGCCAGCAGCCCCGGGACAGGCTACTCTGGAAACACCATATATTTT. Translated, it gives CASSPGTGYSGNTIYF.

The chain is built from TRBV3-1 (or the pseudogene TRBV3-2) and TRBJ2-1; 7 bases are shared with TRBD2. The CDR3 loop spans 16 amino acids. J lost 1 base, V lost 3 bases, and 6 bases had no gene match. The germline CDR1 and CDR2 sequences are LGHDT and YNNKEL (reference sequence). The CDR3 sequence is CASSHTGTMSYNEQFF. In DNA, the CDR3 is TGTGCCAGCAGCCACACCGGGACTATGTCCTACAATGAGCAGTTCTTC.

The chain carries TRBV7-8 and TRBJ1-2; a weak D match, TRBD1 (6 bases). Looked up from germline, CDR1 is SGHVS and CDR2 is FQNEAQ. The CDR3 loop spans 14 amino acids. V was clipped by 1 base and J by 4 bases, with 10 bases between them. The CDR3 nucleotides are TGTGCCAGCAGCTTAGGGGGGGACATCTATGGCTACACCTTC. It yields the protein CASSLGGDIYGYTF.

Only a few counts were recorded for this clone. The chain links TRBV19 to TRBJ2-2, with D unclear. Trimming shortened V by 1 base and J by 8 bases, and 11 bases separated the two germline ends. The CDR3 consists of 14 residues. The germline V gene has CDR1 LNHDA and CDR2 SQIVND (reference sequence). The CDR3 DNA reads as TGTGCCAGTAGTATAGCGTTAGCATCAGGGGAGCTGTTTTTT. Translation: CASSIALASGELFF.

A single count supports this clone. The chain carries TRBV19 and TRBJ2-7; D possibly corresponds to TRBD2 (6 bases). The CDR3 loop spans 15 amino acids. The germline V gene encodes CDR1 LNHDA and CDR2 SQIVND (reference sequence). With 3 bases removed from V and 3 bases from J, the gap between germline ends came to 15 bases. The CDR3: CASSIASGGSYEQYF. The CDR3 DNA reads as TGTGCCAGTAGTATCGCAAGCGGAGGGAGCTACGAGCAGTACTTC.

The DNA for the CDR3 is TGCGCCAGCAGTGAGCGGGCCATCGAGACCCAGTACTTC. It codes for CASSERAIETQYF. The chain uses TRBV10-1 and TRBJ2-5; D is unclear. V dropped 2 bases and J dropped 5 bases, with 9 bases sitting between them. CDR1 is WNHNN and CDR2 is SYGVQD in the germline V gene (reference sequence). CDR3 size: 13 residues.

Only one count was recorded for this clone. The genes are TRBV11-3 and TRBJ2-5; 9 nucleotides line up with TRBD2. The trim removed 0 bases at V and 4 bases at J, leaving 6 bases unmatched. The CDR3 consists of 16 residues. CDR1 and CDR2 from the germline V gene are SGHNT and YENEEA. DNA for the CDR3: TGTGCCAGCAGCTTAGATAGCGGGGGTCCTGGAGAGACCCAGTACTTC. This encodes CASSLDSGGPGETQYF.

There are a few counts of this clone. This chain uses TRBV10-1 with TRBJ2-7; D gene ambiguous. V lost 3 bases, J lost 5 bases, and 11 bases lay in between. The CDR3 totals 13 residues. Germline CDR1 WNHNN, CDR2 SYGVQD (reference sequence). CDR3 nucleotide sequence: TGCGCCAGCAGTGAAGGCAGGAGAAACGAGCAGTACTTC. This encodes CASSEGRRNEQYF.

The chain links TRBV29-1 to TRBJ2-1, with 9 positions matching TRBD1. Germline V gene lookup returns CDR1 SQVTM and CDR2 ANQGSEA. The CDR3 is made up of 15 amino acids. V lost 3 bases to trimming and J lost 3 bases; unmatched junction nucleotides: 6. The CDR3, as DNA: TGCAGCGTTGACCTTCCGGGACAGGGCTACAATGAGCAGTTCTTC. It translates to CSVDLPGQGYNEQFF.